What follows is one TCR beta chain and its context. The antigen is not known. These data are taken from a study of shared clonotypes between healthy human individuals. Study-wide results and caveats: Lower generation probabilities were found for non-shared clonotypes than for those shared by all four donors. Although depth was large, rarefaction showed that sequencing of the sorted subsets was incomplete.

J gave up 6 bases and V 4 bases, and 16 bases lay outside the gene matches. Germline V gene lookup returns CDR1 PRHDT and CDR2 FYEKMQ (reference sequence). The CDR3 is made up of 18 amino acids. An even split of each subset's genomic DNA across several immunoSEQ plates was performed. Assay: immunoSEQ multiplex PCR; the TCRdb copy retains only in-frame clones and omits some. Of some 2 million clones listed, approximately 94% are singletons. Naive CD8 cells comprised CD45RO-negative, CCR7-positively selected cells, excluding terminally differentiated effector memory CD45RA+ cells. The origin of this receptor is a man between 18 and 29 years old in good health. Sequencing was performed on naive CD8+ T cells sorted from blood. The rearrangement joins TRBV13 to TRBJ2-1; 9 nucleotides agree with TRBD2. CDR3 sequence: CASSSMDSGGPTSNEQFF. DNA of the CDR3: TGTGCCAGCAGCTCCATGGATAGCGGGGGCCCAACTTCCAATGAGCAGTTCTTC.